The next 4 T cell receptor beta chains were all read from a single sample in a study of cytomegalovirus exposure and HLA in healthy donors. PCR primers comprised 60 Vbeta and 13 Jbeta primers. Using immunoSEQ multiplex PCR, the repertoire was profiled, and TCRdb retains in-frame clones only, with some absent. The sample includes about 130,000 clones, approximately 10% of them seen just once. The sample taken for sequencing was PBMCs. The receptors were gathered from a woman aged 18 to 35 in good health and CMV-seropositive.

In this sample, this clone turned up a few times. This chain connects TRBV5-4 to TRBJ2-5; D uncertain. Looked up from germline, CDR1 is SGHNT and CDR2 is YYREEE (reference sequence). The CDR3 consists of 13 residues. The V gene lost 4 bases and the J gene lost 10 bases, with 17 bases spanning the gap. CDR3 DNA sequence: TGTGCCAGCAGCAGCCCCCCTCTAGGAGTCCAGTACTTC. It yields the protein CASSSPPLGVQYF.

This clone was counted only a few times. The chain has TRBV4-2 and TRBJ2-7; 11 bases align to TRBD2. Germline CDR1 is LGHNA and CDR2 is YNFKEQ. The ends lost 9 bases at V and 4 bases at J; junction bases unmatched: 11. The CDR3 spans 15 residues. CDR3 protein: CASSPQTSGIYEQYF. The DNA of the CDR3 is TGTGCCAGTAGTCCCCAGACTAGCGGGATTTACGAGCAGTACTTC.

This clone was picked up a small number of times. V is TRBV6-5 and J is TRBJ1-1, with D possibly matching TRBD1 (5 bases). The CDR3 totals 14 residues. Trimming left V 4 bases short and J 3 bases short, with 12 bases between. Germline lookup yields CDR1 MNHEY and CDR2 SVGAGI. Here the CDR3 reads CASSFEGRYTEAFF. DNA for the CDR3: TGTGCCAGCAGTTTTGAGGGGAGGTACACTGAAGCTTTCTTT.

This clone was seen more than once but under ten times. The V gene is TRBV9, the J gene TRBJ2-2; 11 bases map to TRBD2. CDR3 length: 17 residues. Germline CDR1 is SGDLS and CDR2 is YYNGEE. Losses at the gene ends were 4 bases for V and 1 base for J; bases not matched to a gene: 6. The CDR3 sequence: CASSPRLAGMNTGELFF. For the CDR3, the DNA is TGTGCCAGCAGCCCGCGACTAGCGGGGATGAACACCGGGGAGCTGTTTTTT.